The 16 T cell receptor beta chains reported below all come from one sample, sequenced in a study of blood T cell repertoires in COVID-19. This table comes from immunoSEQ multiplex PCR, and its TCRdb copy is limited to in-frame clones, with some not included. The sample has 150,000 to 200,000 clones; approximately 79% are singletons. Sequencing input: peripheral blood. The receptor set was obtained from a woman in her 40s with COVID-19, enrolled during active disease.

The chain carries TRBV5-1 and TRBJ2-2; D not resolved. From germline, CDR1 is SGHRS and CDR2 YFSETQ. V dropped 0 bases and J dropped 0 bases, with 3 bases sitting between them. The CDR3 has 14 residues. Written as DNA, the CDR3 is TGCGCCAGCAGCTTGGCTGCGAACACCGGGGAGCTGTTTTTT. Translated: CASSLAANTGELFF. The entire variable domain, with the rest obtained from reference TRBV5-1 and TRBJ2-2, is as follows: KAGVTQTPRYLIKTRGQQVTLSCSPISGHRSVSWYQQTPGQGLQFLFEYFSETQRNKGNFPGRFSGRQFSNSRSEMNVSTLELGDSALYLCASSLAANTGELFFGEGSRLTVL.

This sequence joins TRBV7-9 and TRBJ2-5; 7 bases map to TRBD1. CDR3 length equals 14 residues. Germline V gene sequence: CDR1 SEHNR, CDR2 FQNEAQ (reference sequence). V shed 5 bases and J 5 bases; nucleotides not matched to a gene: 8. The DNA for the CDR3 is TGTGCCAGCAGCCCCAGACAGGGAGAGGAGACCCAGTACTTC. It is translated as CASSPRQGEETQYF. The variable domain in full, with the rest retrieved from reference TRBV7-9 and TRBJ2-5, is DTGVSQNPRHKITKRGQNVTFRCDPISEHNRLYWYRQTLGQGPEFLTYFQNEAQLEKSRLLSDRFSAERPKGSFSTLEIQRTEQGDSAMYLCASSPRQGEETQYFGPGTRLLVL.

The chain recombines TRBV13 with TRBJ2-4; weak D call: TRBD2 (6 bases). CDR1 PRHDT and CDR2 FYEKMQ come from the germline V gene (reference sequence). The CDR3 length is 16 residues. V was trimmed by 3 bases and J by 1 base, leaving 13 bases between them. DNA for the CDR3: TGTGCCAGCAGCTTCGGGACTGCTCTTGCCAAAAACATTCAGTACTTC. This codes for CASSFGTALAKNIQYF.

V is TRBV6-5 and J is TRBJ2-1; the D is unclear. Trimming took off 5 bases at V and 9 bases at J, with 14 bases between the two ends. The CDR3 contains 13 residues. Germline CDR1 is MNHEY and CDR2 is SVGAGI. The CDR3 coding sequence is TGTGCCAGCAGTCATGGAACAGCCATTGAGCAGTTCTTC. Translation gives CASSHGTAIEQFF.

Here the CDR3 DNA reads TGCAGTGCTAGTAAACCGGGACAGGGAGGACTTTGGCAGTACTTC. Amino acid sequence: CSASKPGQGGLWQYF. The genes are TRBV20-1 and TRBJ2-7; 9 positions match TRBD1. The CDR3 has 15 residues. CDR1 is DFQATT and CDR2 is SNEGSKA in the germline V gene (reference sequence). V lost 3 bases to trimming and J lost 9 bases; unmatched junction nucleotides: 15.

The chain combines TRBV6-5 with TRBJ1-2; D remains ambiguous. V gave up 9 bases and J gave up 7 bases, with 15 bases separating them. The length of the CDR3 is 12 residues. From germline, CDR1 is MNHEY and CDR2 SVGAGI. CDR3 residues: CASSGYERGYTF. DNA for the CDR3: TGTGCCAGTTCCGGCTACGAGCGTGGCTACACCTTC.

About this clone itself: Additional DNA sequences in this sample encode the identical CDR3. The chain employs TRBV30 and TRBJ2-5; the D gene is possibly TRBD2 (5 bases). Trimming left V 2 bases short and J 3 bases short, with 7 bases between. The V gene's germline CDR1 is GTSNPN and CDR2 SVGIG (reference sequence). The CDR3 length is 12 residues. Here the CDR3 reads CAWSTGKETQYF. CDR3 coding DNA: TGTGCCTGGAGTACGGGGAAAGAGACCCAGTACTTC. Drawing the rest from reference TRBV30 and TRBJ2-5, the complete variable domain is SQTIHQWPATLVQPVGSPLSLECTVEGTSNPNLYWYRQAAGRGLQLLFYSVGIGQISSEVPQNLSASRPQDRQFILSSKKLLLSDSGFYLCAWSTGKETQYFGPGTRLLVL.

The gene calls are TRBV5-1 and TRBJ2-3; 8 nucleotides agree with TRBD2. The CDR3 is 15 amino acids. Germline V CDR1 and CDR2: SGHRS, YFSETQ. Trimming at V came to 4 bases and at J to 3 bases, leaving 7 bases not matched to a gene. Here the CDR3 DNA reads TGCGCCAGCAGCGCAAGACTAGCGAGTACAGATACGCAGTATTTT. It encodes CASSARLASTDTQYF.

CDR3 amino acids: CASSLVGTGREKLFF. CDR3 bases: TGTGCCAGCAGCTTGGTGGGGACAGGGCGTGAAAAACTGTTTTTT. The rearrangement uses TRBV11-1 and TRBJ1-4; 9 bases are a match to TRBD1. CDR1 SGHAT and CDR2 FQDESV come from the germline V gene (reference sequence). Trimming removed 3 bases from V and 7 bases from J; junction bases left unmatched: 6. The CDR3 length is 15 residues.

The chain has TRBV5-5 and TRBJ2-1; TRBD2 is a possible D gene (5 bases). V lost 0 bases and J 7 bases, leaving 11 bases between the germline ends. The CDR3 is made up of 14 amino acids. Germline V lookup: CDR1 SGHKS, CDR2 YYEKEE (reference sequence). CDR3 sequence: CASSLESVANEQFF. For the CDR3, the DNA is TGTGCCAGCAGCTTGGAGTCGGTAGCGAATGAGCAGTTCTTC.

In this sample, this clone turned up once. The chain combines TRBV7-7 with TRBJ2-7, with a possible D match to TRBD2 (6 bases). The CDR3 is 16 residues long. Germline-derived CDR1 and CDR2 are SSHAT and FNYEAQ (reference sequence). Here the CDR3 DNA reads TGTGCTAGCATCCTACCCCCGGGGGTTCACCCCTACGAGCAGTACGTC. Amino acid sequence: CASILPPGVHPYEQYV.

V and J are TRBV10-3 and TRBJ2-7, with a possible D match to TRBD2 (6 bases). Germline lookup yields CDR1 ENHRY and CDR2 SYGVKD. V lost 11 bases to trimming and J lost 2 bases, with 16 bases between them. The CDR3 length is 13 residues. The CDR3 DNA sequence: TGTGCCGGCAAGGGACTTGGTACCTACGAGCAGTACTTC. It encodes CAGKGLGTYEQYF.

J is TRBJ2-2 and V is TRBV19; D is undetermined. Germline-derived CDR1 and CDR2 are LNHDA and SQIVND (reference sequence). The CDR3 has 12 amino acids. V lost 3 bases and J 7 bases, leaving 6 bases between the germline ends. CDR3 sequence: CASSIAVGELFF. The CDR3 DNA sequence: TGTGCCAGTAGTATTGCGGTCGGGGAGCTGTTTTTT. The full variable domain, rest sourced from reference TRBV19 and TRBJ2-2, is DGGITQSPKYLFRKEGQNVTLSCEQNLNHDAMYWYRQDPGQGLRLIYYSQIVNDFQKGDIAEGYSVSREKKESFPLTVTSAQKNPTAFYLCASSIAVGELFFGEGSRLTVL.

The chain uses TRBV28 and TRBJ2-5; no clear D. With 3 bases removed from V and 2 bases from J, the gap between germline ends came to 10 bases. Germline assignment: CDR1 MDHEN and CDR2 SYDVKM. The CDR3 sequence is 14 residues long. DNA for the CDR3: TGTGCCAGCAGTTTGGGTACTAAACAAGAGACCCAGTACTTC. Its protein product is CASSLGTKQETQYF.

V and J are TRBV6-1 and TRBJ1-4; D is undetermined. Trimming left V 1 base short and J 5 bases short, with 17 bases between. Germline V gives CDR1 MNHNS, CDR2 SASEGT. The CDR3 has 17 residues. Here the CDR3 DNA reads TGTGCCAGCAGTGAAGGGGCCCACCTCGGTGGGAATGAAAAACTGTTTTTT. Residues: CASSEGAHLGGNEKLFF.

This clone was seen a few times. J is TRBJ2-3 and V is TRBV11-2; tentative D call: TRBD1 (6 bases). Germline-derived CDR1 and CDR2 are SGHAT and FQNNGV. This CDR3 contains 14 residues. The V end was cut by 5 bases, the J end by 0 bases, with 9 bases between. The chain's CDR3 is CASSQGPSTDTQYF. In nucleotides, the CDR3 is TGTGCCAGCAGCCAGGGGCCTAGCACAGATACGCAGTATTTT.